This TCR beta chain stems from a study of neurological immune-mediated disorders. Study-level points and caveats: Neither clinical nor MRI features showed any association with the multiple sclerosis repertoire cluster, and the authors stated that larger cohorts are needed. Across subjects, expanded clones had no CDR3 amino acid sequences in common, pointing to private repertoires in all groups.

This clonotype showed up many times. What it recognizes is unknown. The CDR3 runs 15 residues. The germline V gene encodes CDR1 MNHEY and CDR2 SMNVEV (reference sequence). J gave up 5 bases and V 4 bases, and 5 bases lay outside the gene matches. Unsorted libraries came from 2 million PBMCs stored at -80 °C. TCRdb independently ran MiXCR on the 5' RACE reads; one entry per CDR3 protein. Of fewer than 75,000 distinct CDR3 sequences in the sample, under 5% are singletons; the top ten hold approximately 7%. This chain joins TRBV27 and TRBJ2-5, with 12 bases lining up with TRBD1. Sequencing was performed on PBMCs. The source of this sequence is a man aged 30 to 39 with multiple sclerosis. The CDR3 sequence: CASSSGTGGAETQYF. The CDR3 DNA reads as TGTGCCAGCAGTTCGGGGACAGGGGGCGCGGAGACCCAGTACTTC.